Shown below are 21 T cell receptor beta chains from a single sample sequenced in a study of regulatory T cells in long-lasting Graves disease. Time point here: persistent/refractory GD, antithyroid drugs over 5 years with positive TRAb. PBMC RNA served as the TCR library source. Building the TCR beta libraries relied on iRepertoire HTBI primers, and CDR3 regions underwent Arm-PCR. One entry per CDR3 protein results from TCRdb running MiXCR on the multiplex PCR reads. Altogether 650,000 to 700,000 distinct CDR3 sequences are present, about 30% being singletons, with the ten largest covering roughly 40%. The sequencing here drew on peripheral blood mononuclear cells (PBMCs), taken when the disease was refractory, from a patient treated with antithyroid drugs. These receptors were collected from a female donor with Graves disease.

This clonotype was counted ten times or more. The CDR3 loop reads CASSPIQTYRDRGNSPLHF. The CDR3 nucleotides are TGTGCCAGCAGTCCGATCCAAACCTACCGGGACAGGGGGAATTCACCCCTCCACTTT. This chain uses TRBV28 with TRBJ1-6, with 11 nucleotides matching TRBD1. The CDR3 covers 19 residues. CDR1 and CDR2 from the germline V gene are MDHEN and SYDVKM. V was clipped by 5 bases and J by 7 bases; unmatched bases: 16. The full variable domain, with the rest looked up from reference TRBV28 and TRBJ1-6, is DVKVTQSSRYLVKRTGEKVFLECVQDMDHENMFWYRQDPGLGLRLIYFSYDVKMKEKGDIPEGYSVSREKKERFSLILESASTNQTSMYLCASSPIQTYRDRGNSPLHFGNGTRLTVT.

The V call is TRBV20-1, the J call TRBJ2-2; 9 positions agree with TRBD1. Germline loops: CDR1 DFQATT, CDR2 SNEGSKA (reference sequence). With V trimmed by 2 bases and J by 6 bases, 10 bases remained unmatched. The CDR3 length is 16 residues. The CDR3 DNA sequence: TGCAGTGCTAGACGGGTCGGGACAGGGTTCGCCGGGGAGCTGTTTTTT. Translating gives CSARRVGTGFAGELFF.

The gene calls are TRBV20-1 and TRBJ2-7; D call uncertain. Per the germline V gene, CDR1 is DFQATT and CDR2 is SNEGSKA (reference sequence). V dropped 6 bases and J dropped 5 bases, with 20 bases sitting between them. The CDR3 runs 14 residues. DNA of the CDR3: TGCAGTGCCTCGCCTGGCAGGCAACTCGACGAGCAGTACTTC. Amino acid sequence: CSASPGRQLDEQYF.

The chain carries TRBV5-1 and TRBJ2-7; the match to TRBD2 covers 8 bases. Germline V gene sequence: CDR1 SGHRS, CDR2 YFSETQ. V shed 5 bases and J 0 bases; nucleotides not matched to a gene: 7. CDR3 size: 15 residues. CDR3 DNA: TGCGCCAGCAGACGTGAGCGGGGGAGCTCCTACGAGCAGTACTTC. Its translation is CASRRERGSSYEQYF.

The gene calls are TRBV29-1 and TRBJ2-3, with 8 nucleotides matching TRBD2. Germline CDR1 SQVTM, CDR2 ANQGSEA. The V gene end was trimmed by 4 bases and the J gene end by 3 bases; junction bases not matched to a gene: 3. This CDR3 contains 13 residues. This chain's CDR3 is CSVGASGTDTQYF. The CDR3 DNA reads TGCAGCGTTGGAGCTAGCGGGACAGATACGCAGTATTTT.

This clonotype was counted ten times or more. This chain joins TRBV6-1 and TRBJ1-5, with 7 bases identical to TRBD1. CDR3 length equals 15 residues. Losses at the gene ends were 5 bases for V and 3 bases for J; bases not matched to a gene: 7. Germline CDR1 is MNHNS and CDR2 is SASEGT. The CDR3 coding sequence is TGTGCCAGCAGTCCGACAGGGTGGTCCAATCAGCCCCAGCATTTT. Protein sequence: CASSPTGWSNQPQHF.

This clonotype has at least ten counts. The chain joins TRBV20-1 to TRBJ1-1; D is uncertain. There are 12 residues in the CDR3. Trimming pared 3 bases from V and 5 bases from J, leaving 10 bases between. The germline V gene encodes CDR1 DFQATT and CDR2 SNEGSKA (reference sequence). CDR3 amino acids: CSASGGGTEAFF. CDR3 coding DNA: TGCAGTGCTAGCGGTGGTGGGACTGAAGCTTTCTTT.

The chain couples TRBV10-3 to TRBJ2-5; D gene uncertain. V lost 0 bases and J 1 base, leaving 6 bases between the germline ends. The germline CDR1 and CDR2 sequences are ENHRY and SYGVKD. The CDR3 consists of 14 residues. CDR3 protein: CAISESWSQETQYF. For the CDR3, the DNA is TGTGCCATCAGTGAGTCGTGGTCCCAAGAGACCCAGTACTTC.

This sequence joins TRBV29-1 and TRBJ1-6, with D tentatively TRBD1 (5 bases). The germline CDR1 and CDR2 sequences are SQVTM and ANQGSEA. The V gene lost 5 bases and the J gene lost 0 bases, with 8 bases spanning the gap. The CDR3 is 14 amino acids. The CDR3 spells CSVRQSSYNSPLHF. In DNA form, the CDR3 reads TGCAGCGTTCGACAGAGCTCCTATAATTCACCCCTCCACTTT.

This clonotype showed up many times. V usage is TRBV20-1 and J usage is TRBJ1-2; maybe TRBD1 (6 bases). This CDR3 region has 14 residues. With 1 base removed from V and 3 bases from J, the gap between germline ends came to 12 bases. Germline V gene lookup returns CDR1 DFQATT and CDR2 SNEGSKA (reference sequence). CDR3 coding DNA: TGCAGTGCTAGAGCCTACAGGGTGGACTATGGCTACACCTTC. It yields the protein CSARAYRVDYGYTF.

This clonotype showed up just a few times. V gene TRBV28 combines with J gene TRBJ1-2, with D perhaps TRBD1 (5 bases). The CDR3 sequence is 13 residues long. V was cut by 3 bases and J by 8 bases, with 13 bases left in between. Per the germline V gene, CDR1 is MDHEN and CDR2 is SYDVKM. CDR3 in DNA: TGTGCCAGCAGTTTGGAGGCAGGGCAAGGCTACACCTTC. Translated, it gives CASSLEAGQGYTF.

The V and J genes are TRBV12-3 or TRBV12-4 and TRBJ1-1; 7 positions agree with TRBD1. The CDR3 is made up of 15 amino acids. With V trimmed by 5 bases and J by 2 bases, 8 bases remained unmatched. CDR3 sequence: CASSRQGGFNTEAFF. The CDR3 DNA follows: TGTGCCAGCAGTCGACAGGGTGGGTTTAACACTGAAGCTTTCTTT.

A remark on this clonotype: A single base separates this from a much larger clone, so it may be a read error. V usage is TRBV2 and J usage is TRBJ2-2; possible D gene TRBD2, 6 bases. This CDR3 has 14 residues. In germline, CDR1 is SNHLY, CDR2 FYNNEI. DNA for the CDR3: TGTGCCAGCAGGGGGGGAGGTAACACCGGGGAGCTGGTTTTT. The encoded protein is CASRGGGNTGELVF.

The CDR3 sequence is CASSLATSGSRETQYF. CDR3 coding DNA: TGTGCCAGCAGCTTAGCGACTAGCGGGAGCCGGGAGACCCAGTACTTC. The chain carries TRBV11-2 and TRBJ2-5; TRBD2 matches 12 bases. This CDR3 contains 16 residues. Germline V gene data show CDR1 as SGHAT and CDR2 as FQNNGV. V dropped 1 base and J dropped 5; count of bases not matched to a gene: 5.

This clonotype was detected only a few times. J is TRBJ1-1 and V is TRBV5-4, with D unclear. The CDR3 is made up of 14 amino acids. Trimming removed 2 bases from V and 1 base from J, with 9 bases in between. Germline V CDR1 and CDR2: SGHNT, YYREEE (reference sequence). DNA for the CDR3: TGTGCCAGCAGCTTCAGGAACGGGAACACTGAAGCTTTCTTT. This translates into CASSFRNGNTEAFF.

The rearrangement uses TRBV20-1 and TRBJ2-4; TRBD2 matches 14 bases. CDR3 length equals 15 residues. The V segment lost 7 bases and the J segment 0 bases; nucleotides outside the gene matches: 2. The germline V gene has CDR1 DFQATT and CDR2 SNEGSKA (reference sequence). CDR3 in amino acids: CSGLAGGRAKNIQYF. In DNA form, the CDR3 reads TGCAGTGGACTAGCGGGAGGGAGAGCCAAAAACATTCAGTACTTC.

This rearrangement joins TRBV29-1 to TRBJ1-1; 7 bases map to TRBD1. Germline values: CDR1 SQVTM, CDR2 ANQGSEA. Unmatched junction bases numbered 6, after V lost 4 bases and J lost 4 bases. The length of the CDR3 is 13 residues. Here the CDR3 DNA reads TGCAGCGTTGCTTCAGGGGGGATCACTGAAGCTTTCTTT. This gives the protein CSVASGGITEAFF.

CDR3 region: CASSPRVQGAPGYTF. The CDR3, as DNA: TGTGCCAGCAGCCCAAGGGTCCAGGGGGCGCCTGGCTACACCTTC. V is TRBV2 and J is TRBJ1-2, with 8 bases fitting TRBD1. The germline V gene encodes CDR1 SNHLY and CDR2 FYNNEI. The CDR3 covers 15 residues. J gave up 7 bases and V 6 bases, and 13 bases lay outside the gene matches.

The chain joins TRBV5-1 to TRBJ1-2; D is perhaps TRBD1 (6 bases). CDR3 length: 15 residues. V was shortened by 4 bases and J by 0 bases, with 13 bases between the two germline ends. CDR1 is SGHRS and CDR2 is YFSETQ in the germline V gene. The CDR3 sequence is CASSGGDTANYGYTF. Here the CDR3 DNA reads TGCGCCAGCAGCGGCGGGGACACCGCTAACTATGGCTACACCTTC. Looking up the rest from reference TRBV5-1 and TRBJ1-2 gives the full variable domain: KAGVTQTPRYLIKTRGQQVTLSCSPISGHRSVSWYQQTPGQGLQFLFEYFSETQRNKGNFPGRFSGRQFSNSRSEMNVSTLELGDSALYLCASSGGDTANYGYTFGSGTRLTVV.

CDR3 amino acids: CASSEGLGRLYF. The CDR3 nucleotides are TGTGCCAGCAGTGAAGGGTTGGGACGGCTGTACTTC. This chain joins TRBV2 and TRBJ2-4; D assignment may be TRBD1 or TRBD2 (5 bases each). Germline CDR1 reads SNHLY; CDR2 reads FYNNEI. With 1 base removed from V and 15 bases from J, the gap between germline ends came to 13 bases. The CDR3 covers 12 residues.

This clonotype occurred a few times. The chain carries TRBV28 and TRBJ1-5, with D possibly TRBD1 on 5 matching bases. This CDR3 has 16 amino acids. Trimming removed 1 base from V and 7 bases from J, with 17 bases in between. CDR1 is MDHEN, CDR2 SYDVKM, per germline. The CDR3 nucleotides read TGTGCCAGCAGTTTATCGGGCAGGGTAGGCCTCCAGCCCCAGCATTTT. Translation: CASSLSGRVGLQPQHF.